A selection of T cell receptor beta chains follows, all from one sample in a study of blood T cells in healthy people across ages. TCRdb re-derived calls from the 5' RACE reads in MiXCR, one entry per CDR3 protein. In the table there are over 500,000 distinct CDR3 sequences, about 29% of which are singletons. These data also featured in a second study, about T cells of mothers and their children.

Specimen: blood. These receptors all come from a boy aged 2 to 9 in good health. Both conserved end residues are part of each CDR3. D genes are given only for firm matches. Clone size appears in some rows only: once, few, many, or a class for an expanded clone.

V	D	J	size	CDR3	DNA
TRBV4-3	-	TRBJ1-1	-	CASSPRPTGRVEAFF	TGCGCCAGCAGCCCCCGGCCCACAGGGCGAGTGGAGGCTTTCTTT
TRBV6-2/TRBV6-3	TRBD1	TRBJ2-3	few	CASSYRDRGLYTQYF	TGTGCCAGCAGTTACAGGGACAGGGGATTATATACGCAGTATTTT
TRBV7-8	TRBD2	TRBJ2-1	few	CASSFLAGGRDEQFF	TGTGCCAGCAGCTTCTTAGCGGGGGGCCGGGATGAGCAGTTCTTC
TRBV11-1	-	TRBJ2-7	-	CASSPTGLDEQYF	TGTGCCAGCAGCCCAACAGGGCTCGACGAGCAGTACTTC
TRBV12-3/TRBV12-4	-	TRBJ2-7	-	CASSFAQFYEQYF	TGTGCCAGCAGTTTTGCCCAGTTCTACGAGCAGTACTTC
TRBV11-2	-	TRBJ1-1	-	CASSLKLQAFF	TGTGCCAGCAGCTTAAAACTCCAAGCTTTCTTT
TRBV6-1	TRBD2	TRBJ2-3	-	CASSPSTTSGSPTQYF	TGTGCCAGCAGTCCCTCAACGACTAGCGGGAGTCCTACGCAGTATTTT
TRBV29-1	TRBD1	TRBJ2-2	few	CSVGGTGGPGELFF	TGCAGCGTTGGGGGGACAGGGGGCCCCGGGGAGCTGTTTTTT
TRBV20-1	-	TRBJ2-3	-	CSASRDLRDTQYF	TGCAGTGCTTCTCGGGACTTACGGGATACGCAGTATTTT
TRBV10-3	-	TRBJ2-2	few	CAISESGGQLTGELFF	TGTGCCATCAGTGAGTCGGGAGGACAACTGACCGGGGAGCTGTTTTTT
TRBV5-1	TRBD1	TRBJ1-1	few	CASSPPRDREAFF	TGCGCCAGCAGCCCACCGAGGGACAGAGAAGCTTTCTTT
TRBV6-2/TRBV6-3	-	TRBJ2-5	-	CASSPHLAPRGETQYF	TGTGCCAGCAGCCCACATCTAGCGCCCCGCGGAGAGACCCAGTACTTC
TRBV9	TRBD2	TRBJ2-5	-	CASSTSSGGRETQYF	TGTGCCAGCAGCACTTCTAGCGGGGGGAGAGAGACCCAGTACTTC
TRBV6-5	TRBD1	TRBJ1-1	-	CASSFLRGPFSLLNEAFF	TGTGCCAGCAGTTTCCTGAGGGGGCCCTTTTCCTTATTGAATGAAGCTTTCTTT
TRBV20-1	-	TRBJ1-2	-	CSASPGGYGYTF	TGCAGTGCTAGCCCTGGGGGGTATGGCTACACCTTC
TRBV7-2	-	TRBJ2-1	few	CASSLIPYNEQFF	TGTGCCAGCAGCCTGATTCCCTACAATGAGCAGTTCTTC
TRBV12-3/TRBV12-4	TRBD1	TRBJ2-5	-	CASSWGTVQETQYF	TGTGCCAGCAGTTGGGGGACAGTCCAAGAGACCCAGTACTTC
TRBV7-8	-	TRBJ1-1	few	CASSTFLHTEAFF	TGTGCCAGCAGCACCTTTCTTCACACTGAAGCTTTCTTT
TRBV29-1	-	TRBJ2-1	-	CSVEDKRYYNEQFF	TGCAGCGTTGAAGATAAGAGATACTACAATGAGCAGTTCTTC
TRBV6-2/TRBV6-3	TRBD2	TRBJ2-1	few	CASSYSTAGVSNEQFF	TGTGCCAGCAGTTACTCGACAGCGGGAGTAAGTAATGAGCAGTTCTTC
TRBV5-1	TRBD2	TRBJ2-1	few	CASSLSSGGHNEQFF	TGCGCCAGCAGCTTGAGCAGCGGGGGGCACAATGAGCAGTTCTTC
TRBV12-3/TRBV12-4	TRBD1	TRBJ1-5	few	CASSLKVLGQPNQPQHF	TGTGCCAGCAGTTTAAAGGTGTTGGGACAGCCCAATCAGCCCCAGCATTTT
TRBV6-1	TRBD2	TRBJ2-1	few	CASSGTSGNEQFF	TGTGCCAGCAGTGGGACTAGCGGCAATGAGCAGTTCTTC
TRBV15	-	TRBJ2-2	few	CATSTQRTGELFF	TGTGCCACCAGCACCCAAAGGACCGGGGAGCTGTTTTTT
TRBV5-1	TRBD2	TRBJ2-3	-	CASSPTGGAADTQYF	TGCGCCAGCAGCCCCACGGGGGGAGCCGCAGATACGCAGTATTTT
TRBV6-2/TRBV6-3	-	TRBJ2-7	-	CASSYSMTTWPEQYF	TGTGCCAGCAGTTACTCCATGACCACCTGGCCCGAGCAGTACTTC
TRBV6-5	-	TRBJ2-3	-	CASSPTGAPTDTQYF	TGTGCCAGCAGTCCCACCGGGGCCCCCACAGATACGCAGTATTTT
TRBV12-3/TRBV12-4	TRBD2	TRBJ2-1	-	CASNLAGTYNEQFF	TGTGCCAGTAACTTAGCGGGGACTTACAATGAGCAGTTCTTC
TRBV6-1	-	TRBJ2-5	few	CASSDPHSSETQYF	TGTGCCAGCAGTGATCCCCACAGCTCGGAGACCCAGTACTTC
TRBV5-5	-	TRBJ1-5	-	CASSFETYQPQHF	TGTGCCAGCAGCTTCGAAACGTATCAGCCCCAGCATTTT
TRBV15	TRBD1	TRBJ1-2	-	CATSVGTGIYGYTF	TGTGCCACCAGCGTCGGGACAGGGATCTATGGCTACACCTTC
TRBV6-5	TRBD2	TRBJ2-7	-	CASQLAGGPYEQYF	TGTGCCAGCCAACTAGCGGGGGGTCCCTACGAGCAGTACTTC
TRBV7-2	TRBD2	TRBJ2-3	once	CASRLAGVRTDTQYF	TGTGCCAGCCGGCTAGCGGGAGTGCGCACAGATACGCAGTATTTT
TRBV5-8	-	TRBJ1-5	few	CASSLLQGDQPQHF	TGTGCCAGCAGCTTGTTACAGGGAGATCAGCCCCAGCATTTT
TRBV6-5	TRBD1	TRBJ2-7	-	CASKGTGYYEQYF	TGTGCCAGCAAGGGGACAGGATACTACGAGCAGTACTTC
TRBV5-1	TRBD2	TRBJ2-3	-	CASSSGGASTNTQYF	TGCGCCAGCAGCTCGGGGGGGGCCAGCACAAATACGCAGTATTTT
TRBV25-1	TRBD1	TRBJ1-1	few	CASHAQQGVGTEAFF	TGTGCCAGCCATGCTCAACAGGGGGTTGGTACTGAAGCTTTCTTT
TRBV4-3	-	TRBJ2-7	few	CASSQGAGFGEQYF	TGCGCCAGCAGCCAAGGGGCAGGGTTCGGTGAGCAGTACTTC
TRBV23-1	TRBD1	TRBJ2-5	many	CASSQSGTGDQETQYF	TGCGCCAGCAGTCAATCAGGGACAGGGGACCAAGAGACCCAGTACTTC
TRBV7-9	TRBD1	TRBJ1-1	-	CASSSYRGHGTEAFF	TGTGCCAGCAGCTCATACAGGGGGCATGGCACTGAAGCTTTCTTT
TRBV5-1	-	TRBJ2-1	-	CASSSVDSYGGNEQFF	TGCGCCAGCAGCTCTGTGGACTCCTATGGTGGCAATGAGCAGTTCTTC
TRBV2	TRBD2	TRBJ2-1	-	CATTSGGNNEQFF	TGTGCCACCACTAGCGGGGGTAACAATGAGCAGTTCTTC
TRBV20-1	-	TRBJ2-1	-	CSARNQGSSYNEQFF	TGCAGTGCTAGAAACCAGGGGAGCTCCTACAATGAGCAGTTCTTC
TRBV4-1	TRBD2	TRBJ2-5	-	CASSQDTSGGETQYF	TGCGCCAGCAGCCAAGACACTAGCGGGGGAGAGACCCAGTACTTC
TRBV6-5	-	TRBJ1-1	-	CASTPHVGTKAFF	TGTGCCAGCACTCCTCATGTCGGGACAAAAGCTTTCTTT
TRBV28	-	TRBJ1-2	few	CASSLKGGAESYGYTF	TGTGCCAGCAGTTTAAAGGGGGGGGCCGAGAGCTATGGCTACACCTTC
TRBV6-1	TRBD1	TRBJ1-2	-	CASRTTGEIGYTF	TGTGCCAGCAGGACGACAGGGGAGATTGGCTACACCTTC
TRBV20-1	-	TRBJ2-7	-	CSARDSAEQYF	TGCAGTGCTAGGGACTCCGCCGAGCAGTACTTC
TRBV10-1	TRBD1	TRBJ1-1	-	CASSEFGQGEAFF	TGCGCCAGCAGTGAGTTTGGACAGGGCGAAGCTTTCTTT
TRBV13	-	TRBJ2-1	few	CASSPRPAPTEQFF	TGTGCCAGCAGCCCGCGACCAGCACCGACTGAGCAGTTCTTC
TRBV20-1	TRBD1	TRBJ2-5	-	CSARGGTGGIETQYF	TGCAGTGCTAGAGGGGGGACAGGGGGAATAGAGACCCAGTACTTC